One TCR beta chain is described in this entry. The CDR3 contains 16 residues. Germline V gene data show CDR1 as MGHRA and CDR2 as YSYEKL. With 2 bases clipped from V and 5 bases from J, the junction kept 6 bases outside the gene matches. The data are from a study of blood T cell repertoires in COVID-19. Sequenced by immunoSEQ multiplex PCR; TCRdb stores in-frame clones only, minus some. The table has approximately 190,000 clones, approximately 80% seen once. The material sequenced was peripheral blood. The sequence derives from a human donor with acute or convalescent COVID-19. The donor label of this sample is uncertain. The chain employs TRBV4-1 and TRBJ2-5; the match to TRBD2 covers 12 bases. CDR3 sequence reads: CASSQSGLAGRETQYF. CDR3 nucleotides: TGCGCCAGCAGCCAATCGGGACTAGCGGGTCGGGAGACCCAGTACTTC.